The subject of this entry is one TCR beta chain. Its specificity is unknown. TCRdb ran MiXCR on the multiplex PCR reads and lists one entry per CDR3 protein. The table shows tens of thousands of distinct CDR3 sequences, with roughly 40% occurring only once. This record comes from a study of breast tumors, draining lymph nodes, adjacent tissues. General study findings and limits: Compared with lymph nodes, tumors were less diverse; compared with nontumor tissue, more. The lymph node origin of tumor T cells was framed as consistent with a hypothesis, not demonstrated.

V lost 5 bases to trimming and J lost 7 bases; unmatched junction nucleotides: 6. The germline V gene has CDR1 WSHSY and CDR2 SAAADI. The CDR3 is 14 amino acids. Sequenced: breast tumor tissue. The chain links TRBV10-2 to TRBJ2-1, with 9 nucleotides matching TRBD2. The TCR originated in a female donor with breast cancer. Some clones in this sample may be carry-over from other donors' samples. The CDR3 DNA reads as TGCGCCAGCAGTATAGCGGGAGCAATTAATGAGCAGTTCTTC. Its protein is CASSIAGAINEQFF.